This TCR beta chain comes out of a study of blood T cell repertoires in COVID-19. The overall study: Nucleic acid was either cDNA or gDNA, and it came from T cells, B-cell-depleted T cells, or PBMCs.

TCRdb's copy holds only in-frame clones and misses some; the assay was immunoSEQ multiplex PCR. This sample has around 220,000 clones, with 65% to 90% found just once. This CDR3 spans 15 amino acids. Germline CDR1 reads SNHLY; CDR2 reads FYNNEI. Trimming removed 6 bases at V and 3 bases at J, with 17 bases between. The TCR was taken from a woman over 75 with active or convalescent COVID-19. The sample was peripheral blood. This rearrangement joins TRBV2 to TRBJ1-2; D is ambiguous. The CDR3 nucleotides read TGTGCCAGCAGGCCCGAGGGTAGGCCCGACTATGGCTACACCTTC. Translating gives CASRPEGRPDYGYTF.